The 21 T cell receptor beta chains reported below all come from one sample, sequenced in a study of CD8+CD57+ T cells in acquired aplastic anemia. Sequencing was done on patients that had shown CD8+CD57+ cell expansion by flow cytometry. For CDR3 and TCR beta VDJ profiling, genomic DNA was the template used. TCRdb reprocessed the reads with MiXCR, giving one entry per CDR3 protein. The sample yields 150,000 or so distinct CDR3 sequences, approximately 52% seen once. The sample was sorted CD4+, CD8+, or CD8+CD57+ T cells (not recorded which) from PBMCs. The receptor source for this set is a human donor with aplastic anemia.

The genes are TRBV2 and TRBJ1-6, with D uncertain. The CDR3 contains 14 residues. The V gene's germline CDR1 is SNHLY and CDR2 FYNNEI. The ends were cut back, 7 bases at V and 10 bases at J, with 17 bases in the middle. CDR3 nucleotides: TGTGCCAGCACCGAGGGCCAGGCTAAATCACCCCTCCACTTT. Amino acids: CASTEGQAKSPLHF.

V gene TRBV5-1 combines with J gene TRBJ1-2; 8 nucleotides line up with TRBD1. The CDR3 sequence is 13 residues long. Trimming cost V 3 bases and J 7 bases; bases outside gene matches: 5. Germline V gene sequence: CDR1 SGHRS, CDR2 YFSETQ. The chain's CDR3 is CASSYTTGGGYTF. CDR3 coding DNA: TGCGCCAGCAGCTATACTACAGGGGGTGGCTACACCTTC. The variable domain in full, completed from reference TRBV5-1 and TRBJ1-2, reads KAGVTQTPRYLIKTRGQQVTLSCSPISGHRSVSWYQQTPGQGLQFLFEYFSETQRNKGNFPGRFSGRQFSNSRSEMNVSTLELGDSALYLCASSYTTGGGYTFGSGTRLTVV.

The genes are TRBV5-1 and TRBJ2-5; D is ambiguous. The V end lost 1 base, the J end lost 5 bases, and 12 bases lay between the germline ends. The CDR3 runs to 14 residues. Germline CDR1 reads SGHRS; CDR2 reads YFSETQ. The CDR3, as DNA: TGCGCCAGCAGCTTGTTCAACCCCACCGAGACCCAGTACTTC. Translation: CASSLFNPTETQYF. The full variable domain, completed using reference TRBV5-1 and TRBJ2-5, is KAGVTQTPRYLIKTRGQQVTLSCSPISGHRSVSWYQQTPGQGLQFLFEYFSETQRNKGNFPGRFSGRQFSNSRSEMNVSTLELGDSALYLCASSLFNPTETQYFGPGTRLLVL.

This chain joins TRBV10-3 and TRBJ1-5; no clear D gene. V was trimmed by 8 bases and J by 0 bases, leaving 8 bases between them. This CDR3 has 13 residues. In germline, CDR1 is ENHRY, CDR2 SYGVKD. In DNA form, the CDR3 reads TGTGCCATCGCGCGGGATAGCAATCAGCCCCAGCATTTT. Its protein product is CAIARDSNQPQHF.

CDR3 DNA sequence: TGTGCCACCAGTGATGCGGGAGGGGAGGCGTACCAAGAGACCCAGTACTTC. Translated, it gives CATSDAGGEAYQETQYF. The chain uses TRBV24-1 and TRBJ2-5; 9 bases align to TRBD2. The germline gives CDR1 KGHDR, CDR2 SFDVKD. The length of the CDR3 is 17 residues. Trimming took 3 bases from V and 0 from J; bases not matched to a gene: 7.

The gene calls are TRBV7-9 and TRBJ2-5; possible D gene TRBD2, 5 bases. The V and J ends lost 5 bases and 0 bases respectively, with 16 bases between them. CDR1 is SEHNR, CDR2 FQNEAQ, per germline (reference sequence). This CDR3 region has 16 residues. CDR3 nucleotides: TGTGCCAGCAGCCCCATTAGCGCACCGTACCAAGAGACCCAGTACTTC. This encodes CASSPISAPYQETQYF.

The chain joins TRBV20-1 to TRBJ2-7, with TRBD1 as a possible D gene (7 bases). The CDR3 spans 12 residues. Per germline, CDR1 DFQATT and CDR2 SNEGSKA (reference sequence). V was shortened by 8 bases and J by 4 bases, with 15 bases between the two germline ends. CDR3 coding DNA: TGCAGTACAGGGGTGGGGGGTTACGAGCAGTACTTC. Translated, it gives CSTGVGGYEQYF.

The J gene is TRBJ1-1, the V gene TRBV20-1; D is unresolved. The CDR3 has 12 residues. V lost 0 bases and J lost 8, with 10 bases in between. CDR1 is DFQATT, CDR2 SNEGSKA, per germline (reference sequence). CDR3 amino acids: CSARDIGLEAFF. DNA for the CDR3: TGCAGTGCTAGAGATATTGGATTGGAAGCTTTCTTT.

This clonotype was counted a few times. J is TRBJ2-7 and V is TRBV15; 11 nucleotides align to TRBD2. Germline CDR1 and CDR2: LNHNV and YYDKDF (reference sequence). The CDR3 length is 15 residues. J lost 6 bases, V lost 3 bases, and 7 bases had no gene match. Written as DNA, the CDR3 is TGTGCCACCAGCAGGAGATGGGGGACTAGCGGCGAGCAGTACTTC. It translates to CATSRRWGTSGEQYF.

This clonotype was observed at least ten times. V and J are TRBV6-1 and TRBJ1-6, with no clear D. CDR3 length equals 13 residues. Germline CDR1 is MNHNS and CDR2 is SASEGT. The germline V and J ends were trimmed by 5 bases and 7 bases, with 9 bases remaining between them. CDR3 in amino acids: CASSPGINSPLHF. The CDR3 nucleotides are TGTGCCAGCAGTCCGGGGATCAATTCACCCCTCCACTTT.

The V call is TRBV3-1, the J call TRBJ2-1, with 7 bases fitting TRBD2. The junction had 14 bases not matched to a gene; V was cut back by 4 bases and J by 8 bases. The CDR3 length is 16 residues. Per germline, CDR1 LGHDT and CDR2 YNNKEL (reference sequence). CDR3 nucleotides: TGTGCCAGCAGCCCCTCATCGGGGGGATATTGGGATGAGCAGTTCTTC. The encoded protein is CASSPSSGGYWDEQFF.

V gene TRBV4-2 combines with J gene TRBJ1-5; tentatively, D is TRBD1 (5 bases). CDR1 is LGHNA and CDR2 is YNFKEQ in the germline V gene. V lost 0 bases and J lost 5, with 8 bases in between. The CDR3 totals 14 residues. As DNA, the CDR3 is TGTGCCAGCAGCCAAGATCAGGGCTATCAGCCCCAGCATTTT. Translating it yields CASSQDQGYQPQHF.

CDR3 sequence (DNA): TGTGCCAGCAGTGACGGAGCGGGATGGGCAGATACGCAGTATTTT. Protein sequence: CASSDGAGWADTQYF. The chain carries TRBV2 and TRBJ2-3, with 7 bases lining up with TRBD2. The V gene's germline CDR1 is SNHLY and CDR2 FYNNEI. This CDR3 region has 15 residues. V was pared by 3 bases and J by 4 bases, with 7 bases of the junction left unmatched.

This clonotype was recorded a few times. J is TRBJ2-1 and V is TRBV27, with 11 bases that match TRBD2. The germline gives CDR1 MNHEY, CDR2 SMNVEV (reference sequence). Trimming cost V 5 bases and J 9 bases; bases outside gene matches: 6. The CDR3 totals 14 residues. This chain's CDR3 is CASSARLAGIEQFF. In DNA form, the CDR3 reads TGTGCCAGCAGTGCGCGACTAGCGGGGATTGAGCAGTTCTTC.

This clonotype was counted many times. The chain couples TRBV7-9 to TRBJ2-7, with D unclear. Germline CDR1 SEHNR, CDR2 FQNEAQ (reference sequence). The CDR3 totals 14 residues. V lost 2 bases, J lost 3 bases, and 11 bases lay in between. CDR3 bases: TGTGCCAGCAGCTTATCACCCCAACTCTACGAGCAGTACTTC. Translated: CASSLSPQLYEQYF.

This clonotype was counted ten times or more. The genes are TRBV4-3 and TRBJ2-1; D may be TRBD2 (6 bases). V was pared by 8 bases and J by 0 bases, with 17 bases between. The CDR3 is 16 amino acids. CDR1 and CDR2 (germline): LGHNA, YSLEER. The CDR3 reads CASAWDFKSSYNEQFF. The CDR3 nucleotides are TGCGCCAGCGCTTGGGACTTCAAAAGCTCCTACAATGAGCAGTTCTTC.

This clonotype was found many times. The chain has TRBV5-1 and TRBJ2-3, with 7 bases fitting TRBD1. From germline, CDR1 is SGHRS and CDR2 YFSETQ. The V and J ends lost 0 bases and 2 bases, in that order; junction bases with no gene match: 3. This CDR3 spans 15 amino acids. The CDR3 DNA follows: TGCGCCAGCAGCTTGGGGGACAGCCACACAGATACGCAGTATTTT. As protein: CASSLGDSHTDTQYF.

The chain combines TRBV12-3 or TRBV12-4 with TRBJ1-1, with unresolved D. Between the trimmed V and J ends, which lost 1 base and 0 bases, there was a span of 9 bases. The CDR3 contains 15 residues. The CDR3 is CASSLGPTMNTEAFF. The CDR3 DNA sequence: TGTGCCAGCAGTTTAGGCCCGACAATGAACACTGAAGCTTTCTTT.

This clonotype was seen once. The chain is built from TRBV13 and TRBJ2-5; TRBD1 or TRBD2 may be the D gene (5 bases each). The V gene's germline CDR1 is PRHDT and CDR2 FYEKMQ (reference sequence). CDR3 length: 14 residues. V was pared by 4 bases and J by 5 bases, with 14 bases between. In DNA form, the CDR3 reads TGTGCCAGCAGCTATGGGACGCCACGGGAGACCCAGTACTTC. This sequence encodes CASSYGTPRETQYF. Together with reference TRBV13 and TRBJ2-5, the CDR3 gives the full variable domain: AAGVIQSPRHLIKEKRETATLKCYPIPRHDTVYWYQQGPGQDPQFLISFYEKMQSDKGSIPDRFSAQQFSDYHSELNMSSLELGDSALYFCASSYGTPRETQYFGPGTRLLVL.

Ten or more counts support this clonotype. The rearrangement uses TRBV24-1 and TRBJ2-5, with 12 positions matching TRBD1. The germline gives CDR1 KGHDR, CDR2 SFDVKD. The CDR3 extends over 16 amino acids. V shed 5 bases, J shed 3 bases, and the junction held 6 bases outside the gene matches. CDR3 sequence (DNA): TGTGCCACCAGTGTTGTGGGGACAGGGGGCGAAGAGACCCAGTACTTC. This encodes CATSVVGTGGEETQYF.

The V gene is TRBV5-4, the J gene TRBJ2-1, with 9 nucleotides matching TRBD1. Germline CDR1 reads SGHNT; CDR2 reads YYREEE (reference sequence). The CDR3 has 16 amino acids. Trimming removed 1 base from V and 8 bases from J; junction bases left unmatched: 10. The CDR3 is CASSLTAGTGWDEQFF. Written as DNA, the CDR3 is TGTGCCAGCAGCTTGACCGCCGGGACAGGGTGGGATGAGCAGTTCTTC.